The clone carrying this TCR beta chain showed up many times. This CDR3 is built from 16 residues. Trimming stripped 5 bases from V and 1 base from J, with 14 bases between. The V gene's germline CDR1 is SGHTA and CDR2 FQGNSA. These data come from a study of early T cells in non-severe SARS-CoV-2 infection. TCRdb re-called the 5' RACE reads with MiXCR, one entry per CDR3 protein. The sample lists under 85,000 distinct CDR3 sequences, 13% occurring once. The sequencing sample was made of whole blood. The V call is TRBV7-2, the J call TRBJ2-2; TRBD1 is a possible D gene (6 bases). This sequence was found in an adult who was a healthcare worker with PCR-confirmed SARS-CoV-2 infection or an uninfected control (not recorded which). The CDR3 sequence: CASSPSGTMNTGELFF. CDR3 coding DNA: TGTGCCAGCAGCCCTTCCGGGACAATGAACACCGGGGAGCTGTTTTTT.